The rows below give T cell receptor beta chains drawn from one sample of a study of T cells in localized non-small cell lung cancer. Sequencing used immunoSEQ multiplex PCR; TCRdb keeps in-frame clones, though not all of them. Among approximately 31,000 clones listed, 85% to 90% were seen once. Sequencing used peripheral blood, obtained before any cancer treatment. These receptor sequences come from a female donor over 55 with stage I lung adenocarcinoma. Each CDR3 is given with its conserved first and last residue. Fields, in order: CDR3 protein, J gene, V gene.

CASSLGTYSDTQYF | TRBJ2-3 | TRBV28
CASSSDSGDTEAFF | TRBJ1-1 | TRBV7-9
CASSPGQGPSGANVLTF | TRBJ2-6 | TRBV18
CASSQGGFYSNQPQHF | TRBJ1-5 | TRBV28
CASRRLREGNTEAFF | TRBJ1-1 | TRBV5-6
CASSAAFHGYTF | TRBJ1-2 | TRBV28
CASPPGASLGYNEQFF | TRBJ2-1 | TRBV28
CASSDPGLAGGRQETQYF | TRBJ2-5 | TRBV28
CASSFALGAAPNTEAFF | TRBJ1-1 | TRBV28
CSVGLGHKGTDTQYF | TRBJ2-3 | TRBV29-1
CASSPGLADNTGELFF | TRBJ2-2 | TRBV11-3
CASSRTGNTEAFF | TRBJ1-1 | TRBV19
CASRDPRNEQFF | TRBJ2-1 | TRBV2
CASSPKSAGGYEQYF | TRBJ2-7 | TRBV18
CASSHGGGGYNEQFF | TRBJ2-1 | TRBV7-2
CASSPRERMNTEAFF | TRBJ1-1 | TRBV9
CATGSTGGAGYEKLFF | TRBJ1-4 | TRBV15
CASGIGQGAGNIQYF | TRBJ2-4 | TRBV6-5
CASSEIRGYTF | TRBJ1-2 | TRBV6-5
CASSPLGEGSSYNEQFF | TRBJ2-1 | TRBV14
CASSTQGADGYTF | TRBJ1-2 | TRBV6-1
CRALGGDEQFF | TRBJ2-1 | TRBV20-1
CASRGQGPTYGYTF | TRBJ1-2 | TRBV6-6
CASSQDRVSYNEQFF | TRBJ2-1 | TRBV7-3
CASSLDVENTEAFF | TRBJ1-1 | TRBV11-2
CASSALGVSYEQYF | TRBJ2-7 | TRBV9
CASILPRDREYEQYF | TRBJ2-7 | TRBV19
CASSLQVAGQPQHF | TRBJ1-5 | TRBV4-1
CASSLVSGELFF | TRBJ2-2 | TRBV5-4
CASSLAPGTSGRAFYNEQFF | TRBJ2-1 | TRBV7-2
CASSSLAGAAHNEQFF | TRBJ2-1 | TRBV28
CASSRSGTDYGYTF | TRBJ1-2 | TRBV9
CASSLGTGSDTQYF | TRBJ2-3 | TRBV5-1
CSVEVGAHYNEQFF | TRBJ2-1 | TRBV29-1
CASSPSRDHPYEQYF | TRBJ2-7 | TRBV18
CASSLAGTSGFNEQFF | TRBJ2-1 | TRBV7-2
CASTRTGERETQYF | TRBJ2-5 | TRBV27
CASSLGGYQETQYF | TRBJ2-5 | TRBV5-1
CASSRGTESVSNQPQHF | TRBJ1-5 | TRBV19
CASSIAGGTDTQYF | TRBJ2-3 | TRBV19
CASSQMAAGSYEQYF | TRBJ2-7 | TRBV4-1
CSVTRVEEAFF | TRBJ1-1 | TRBV20-1
CAWSPRWGTSGTLHEQYF | TRBJ2-7 | TRBV30
CASSLPRQSWSYEQYF | TRBJ2-7 | TRBV28
CASSPGLAGRDTQYF | TRBJ2-3 | TRBV10-1
CASSEGQGSGYTF | TRBJ1-2 | TRBV6-4
CASSRSGNSNEQFF | TRBJ2-1 | TRBV2
CASSLVYQETQYF | TRBJ2-5 | TRBV7-2
CASSPLAGNTDTQYF | TRBJ2-3 | TRBV7-8
CASSTVSGDTQYF | TRBJ2-3 | TRBV21-1
CASSIDLATGPLGYTF | TRBJ1-2 | TRBV19